A single T cell receptor beta chain is shown here with its context. These data belong to a study of blood T cell repertoires in COVID-19. The germline V gene encodes CDR1 MNHEY and CDR2 SMNVEV (reference sequence). The CDR3 totals 14 residues. Trimming left V 2 bases short and J 2 bases short, with 7 bases between. In the authors' workflow: Using reference gene primer amplification, nucleated cell counts were estimated. The repertoire was sequenced with immunoSEQ multiplex PCR; TCRdb's copy has only in-frame clones and lacks some. Clonal size and the V and J genes are those of that table, whereas D and trimming came from the DNA. The sample shows 90,000 to 120,000 clones, roughly 88% of them seen only once.

The V call is TRBV27, the J call TRBJ1-5; D is perhaps TRBD1 (5 bases). Sequences were obtained from peripheral blood. This clonotype originated in a woman aged 60-75 years with acute or convalescent COVID-19. In nucleotides, the CDR3 is TGTGCCAGCAGTTTAGGCAGGGGCAATCAGCCCCAGCATTTT. Its translation is CASSLGRGNQPQHF.